What follows is one T cell receptor beta chain and its context. It has no known antigen specificity. The record has no base qualities; no much larger clone is one base away. In Seattle, one collaborating source enrolled patients while the infection was active and tracked those patients longitudinally over the course of disease. Each collaborating institution followed its own protocols to collect whole blood in K2EDTA tubes. For TCRbeta analysis, collaborators shipped samples as frozen whole blood, isolated PBMCs, or DNA extracted from either of those sample types. The data derive from a study of blood T cell repertoires in COVID-19 (dated by TCRdb to the early 2020s). Concerning the study at large: Collaborator samples came from the United States, Italy and Spain and covered acute and convalescent phases of COVID-19. The prospective study material was composed of cDNA or gDNA derived from T cells, B-cell-depleted T cells, or PBMCs. The dataset comprised deeply sampled blood TCRbeta repertoires from subjects exposed to, actively infected with, or recovered from COVID-19. The repertoires were made available in a free public database intended to serve as a resource for research on the immune response to SARS-CoV-2. The samples were drawn from two sources: the first 160 participants of the ongoing ImmuneRACE study, and over 1,000 subjects contributed by 6 global collaborators. The sample metadata nearly always contained a de-identified subject ID, COVID-19 status, age in years and sex. Where available, HLA class I and class II types were taken from metadata supplied by the sample provider and were not determined by assay-based typing. What the study reported, not specific to this receptor: Clinical and demographic metadata were provided uncurated, with the amount varying by source and participant.

The immunoSEQ Assay, a bias-controlled multiplex PCR, was used to amplify TCRbeta CDR3 regions from genomic DNA. The study's own analysis went as follows. Within the assay, amplification of reference gene primers was used to estimate how many nucleated cells each sample contained. Sequence reads were collapsed and filtered to measure the absolute abundance of every unique TCRbeta CDR3 rearrangement. For each sample, productive Simpson clonality was calculated as the square root of Simpson's diversity index across productive rearrangements. What TCRdb holds here is the immuneACCESS table cut down to in-frame rearrangements. Part of the clones is not present; checked against another copy, under half of the missing clones reflect an unresolved V gene, and the others are unexplained. Clone size and V and J calls were adopted from that table, with D and trimming inferred from the DNA. For this sample there are tens of thousands of clones; 70% to 80% appear just once. The ten largest clones represent 2% to 2.5% of the sample.

The V end loses 2 bases and the J end loses 7 bases, and a stretch of 8 bases separates them. CDR3 length: 13 amino acids, cysteine to phenylalanine. CDR3 DNA is the only sequence kept; it has 39 bases, read in frame from the first base. The germline V gene (reference sequence) sets CDR1 to SEHNR and CDR2 to FQNEAQ. What was sequenced was peripheral blood. Here the chain combines TRBV7-9 and TRBJ2-2; the D region possibly corresponds to TRBD2 (5 bases align). The sequence was collected from a man aged 65 to 79 with COVID-19, enrolled during active disease. The nucleotide sequence reads as follows: TGTGCCAGCAGCTTATCGGGGATCGGGGAGCTGTTTTTT. Its amino acids are CASSLSGIGELFF. The CDR3 plus the reference TRBV7-9 and TRBJ2-2 genes for the other parts give the full variable domain: DTGVSQNPRHKITKRGQNVTFRCDPISEHNRLYWYRQTLGQGPEFLTYFQNEAQLEKSRLLSDRFSAERPKGSFSTLEIQRTEQGDSAMYLCASSLSGIGELFFGEGSRLTVL.